This TCR beta chain derives from a study of beta chain features in type 1 diabetes. Study at large: Patient and healthy donor groups were alike in age, gender and cell yields.

Findings and limits, study-wide: Any HLA type influence on TCRB rearrangement was left unresolved here. In every one of the four CD4+ subsets, TCRB CDR3s were moderately but significantly shorter in Type 1 diabetes patients.

This clone turned up a few times. Its antigen is not known. TCRB transcripts that were expressed got sequenced, as all of the isolated RNA had been reverse transcribed. Each sample of naive, central memory or regulatory T cells had, on average, about 3.57 million reads. Assay used: immunoSEQ multiplex PCR; TCRdb lists only in-frame clones, some missing. Among 200,000 to 300,000 clones, roughly 20% were seen once, and the ten largest hold 0.028%. Germline CDR1 SGHAT, CDR2 FQDESV (reference sequence). Trimming shortened V by 1 base and J by 4 bases, and 10 bases separated the two germline ends. The CDR3 loop spans 14 amino acids. A CD45RO/CCR7/CD25/CD127/CD95/CD27 panel sorted naive, central memory, regulatory and stem cell-like memory CD4+ cells.

Sequencing was done on a sample of naive CD4+ T cells from blood. V and J are TRBV11-1 and TRBJ1-2; D is undetermined. The receptor was isolated from a woman between 35 and 50 years old with type 1 diabetes. This chain's CDR3 is CASSLEDSTYGYTF. CDR3 coding DNA: TGTGCCAGCAGCTTAGAGGACTCTACCTATGGCTACACCTTC. The full variable domain, its missing parts supplied by reference TRBV11-1 and TRBJ1-2, is EAEVAQSPRYKITEKSQAVAFWCDPISGHATLYWYRQILGQGPELLVQFQDESVVDDSQLPKDRFSAERLKGVDSTLKIQPAELGDSAMYLCASSLEDSTYGYTFGSGTRLTVV.